These 27 T cell receptor beta chains were sequenced from one sample in a study of T cell changes during pregnancy in multiple sclerosis. TCRdb's table, derived via immunoSEQ multiplex PCR, lists solely in-frame clones and lacks some. The table includes 55,000 to 65,000 clones, over 90% detected once. This specimen was peripheral blood, taken in the first trimester of pregnancy. The receptors shown here come from a female donor with multiple sclerosis, enrolled in a pregnancy study.

J is TRBJ2-2 and V is TRBV29-1, with 9 nucleotides matching TRBD1. The germline V gene has CDR1 SQVTM and CDR2 ANQGSEA. V shed 7 bases and J 4 bases; nucleotides not matched to a gene: 7. This CDR3 spans 14 amino acids. This chain's CDR3 is CSASQGAATGELFF. DNA of the CDR3: TGCAGCGCCTCACAGGGGGCGGCCACCGGGGAGCTGTTTTTT.

The V call is TRBV4-2, the J call TRBJ2-1; TRBD2 aligns across 11 bases. Germline CDR1 LGHNA, CDR2 YNFKEQ. CDR3 size: 19 residues. V lost 4 bases to trimming and J lost 6 bases; unmatched junction nucleotides: 17. As DNA, the CDR3 is TGTGCCAGCAGCCCCGGGGTCATTCCTAGCGGGGGGTTGCCCAATGAGCAGTTCTTC. Protein: CASSPGVIPSGGLPNEQFF.

This chain joins TRBV19 and TRBJ1-2; no firm D call. The CDR3 covers 17 residues. Germline CDR1 LNHDA, CDR2 SQIVND (reference sequence). Trimming took 0 bases from V and 0 from J, leaving 14 bases between them. CDR3 nucleotide sequence: TGTGCCAGTAGTATAGATCCCCCGACAAGACCTAACTATGGCTACACCTTC. Its translation is CASSIDPPTRPNYGYTF.

The chain carries TRBV19 and TRBJ2-7; D unresolved. CDR1 is LNHDA, CDR2 SQIVND, per germline (reference sequence). This CDR3 has 14 residues. V lost 5 bases, J lost 1 base, and 12 bases lay in between. The CDR3 region has the DNA TGTGCCAGTAGTCTCCAGTCCCTTTCCTACGAGCAGTACTTC. Protein: CASSLQSLSYEQYF.

This chain links TRBV7-3 with TRBJ2-7; 11 nucleotides align to TRBD2. V dropped 8 bases and J dropped 5; count of bases not matched to a gene: 20. The CDR3 has 18 residues. Germline CDR1 is SGHTA and CDR2 is FQGTGA. The chain's CDR3 is CASRPQFIAGGQSDEQYF. CDR3 DNA sequence: TGTGCCAGCCGTCCGCAGTTTATAGCGGGGGGGCAATCGGACGAGCAGTACTTC.

The CDR3 DNA reads as TGCGCCAGCAGCCAGGAGGGACAGAAGTCCTATGGCTACACCTTC. It encodes CASSQEGQKSYGYTF. The chain combines TRBV4-1 with TRBJ1-2, with 7 bases that match TRBD1. CDR1 is MGHRA and CDR2 is YSYEKL in the germline V gene. The V and J ends lost 3 bases and 4 bases, in that order; junction bases with no gene match: 8. This CDR3 is 15 amino acids long.

This clone was recorded only once. This chain connects TRBV7-2 to TRBJ1-2, with no clear D. Germline V CDR1 and CDR2: SGHTA, FQGNSA. V dropped 5 bases and J dropped 2 bases, with 12 bases sitting between them. The CDR3 has 14 amino acids. The CDR3 loop reads CASSPREGNYGYTF. In DNA, the CDR3 is TGTGCCAGCAGCCCCCGGGAGGGAAACTATGGCTACACCTTC.

This clone was recorded only once. V is TRBV4-3 and J is TRBJ2-5, with D possibly matching TRBD1 (5 bases). Germline V gene lookup returns CDR1 LGHNA and CDR2 YSLEER. CDR3 length: 15 residues. V dropped 1 base and J dropped 5 bases, with 14 bases sitting between them. CDR3 coding DNA: TGCGCCAGCAGCCAAGCCCAGGGTCAGTCCGAGACCCAGTACTTC. Translation: CASSQAQGQSETQYF.

This clone has just one count. This chain uses TRBV4-2 with TRBJ2-7; D is unclear. Germline V gene data show CDR1 as LGHNA and CDR2 as YNFKEQ. The V end was cut by 2 bases, the J end by 0 bases, with 11 bases between. The CDR3 totals 15 residues. The CDR3 DNA reads as TGTGCCAGCAGCCAATCTGCAGTAAACTCCTACGAGCAGTACTTC. Translated: CASSQSAVNSYEQYF.

Here the CDR3 reads CSVASGQGRPSTNTEAFF. CDR3 DNA: TGCAGCGTTGCCAGTGGACAGGGCCGACCTTCGACTAACACTGAAGCTTTCTTT. The chain is built from TRBV29-1 and TRBJ1-1; TRBD1 aligns across 8 bases. The CDR3 sequence is 18 residues long. The junction had 18 bases not matched to a gene; V was cut back by 4 bases and J by 2 bases. Germline V gives CDR1 SQVTM, CDR2 ANQGSEA.

The chain links TRBV4-3 to TRBJ2-1; TRBD2 agrees at 8 bases. The CDR3 has 17 residues. CDR1 and CDR2 (germline): LGHNA, YSLEER. Trimming at V came to 0 bases and at J to 6 bases, leaving 10 bases not matched to a gene. Here the CDR3 reads CASSQDIGTRAANEQFF. In DNA form, the CDR3 reads TGCGCCAGCAGCCAAGATATCGGGACTAGGGCCGCCAATGAGCAGTTCTTC.

V usage is TRBV5-6 and J usage is TRBJ1-2; D unclear. The germline CDR1 and CDR2 sequences are SGHDT and YYEEEE. V lost 5 bases to trimming and J lost 8 bases, with 13 bases between them. This CDR3 is 12 amino acids long. In DNA form, the CDR3 reads TGTGCCAGCAGTCAGGAATTTGGGGGCTACACCTTC. Its protein is CASSQEFGGYTF.

The chain joins TRBV10-2 to TRBJ2-1, with TRBD2 as a possible D gene (6 bases). The CDR3 is 16 amino acids. CDR1 is WSHSY and CDR2 is SAAADI in the germline V gene. Trimming took 6 bases from V and 7 from J, leaving 22 bases between them. This CDR3 is CASSATAGPPGNEQFF. CDR3 coding DNA: TGCGCCAGCAGCGCCACAGCGGGCCCACCGGGGAATGAGCAGTTCTTC.

In this sample, this clone turned up once. The chain carries TRBV7-2 and TRBJ2-7; TRBD1 matches at 10 bases. V lost 5 bases to trimming and J lost 5 bases; unmatched junction nucleotides: 12. This CDR3 contains 16 residues. Germline values: CDR1 SGHTA, CDR2 FQGNSA. As DNA, the CDR3 is TGTGCCAGCAGCCCCGTACGGGACAGGGGTCAGGACGAGCAGTACTTC. Its translation is CASSPVRDRGQDEQYF.

The rearrangement joins TRBV13 to TRBJ1-5; D uncertain. The CDR3 contains 14 residues. Between the trimmed V and J ends, which lost 0 bases and 4 bases, there was a span of 7 bases. The germline V gene has CDR1 PRHDT and CDR2 FYEKMQ (reference sequence). CDR3 residues: CASSLGADNQPQHF. Here the CDR3 DNA reads TGTGCCAGCAGCTTAGGGGCAGATAATCAGCCCCAGCATTTT.

J is TRBJ1-6 and V is TRBV7-2, with D maybe TRBD1 (5 bases). This CDR3 spans 19 amino acids. In germline, CDR1 is SGHTA, CDR2 FQGNSA. Trimming removed 5 bases at V and 2 bases at J, with 22 bases between. CDR3 DNA: TGTGCCAGCAGCCCCTTCGGGGGAGGGAGAGGGACCTATAATTCACCCCTCCACTTT. This translates into CASSPFGGGRGTYNSPLHF.

The chain is built from TRBV7-2 and TRBJ2-7; 15 bases agree with TRBD2. J lost 4 bases, V lost 5 bases, and 9 bases had no gene match. The germline gives CDR1 SGHTA, CDR2 FQGNSA. This CDR3 has 17 residues. CDR3 sequence: CASSIGTSGGPDYEQYF. The DNA of the CDR3 is TGTGCCAGCAGCATAGGGACTAGCGGGGGGCCGGATTACGAGCAGTACTTC.

J is TRBJ1-2 and V is TRBV2, with 8 bases aligning to TRBD1. There are 14 residues in the CDR3. The ends lost 0 bases at V and 8 bases at J; junction bases unmatched: 5. The V gene's germline CDR1 is SNHLY and CDR2 FYNNEI. The CDR3 DNA reads TGTGCCAGCAGTGAAGCGGCAGGGGGCATGGGCTACACCTTC. It is translated as CASSEAAGGMGYTF.

V and J are TRBV7-9 and TRBJ2-1, with TRBD2 identical over 9 bases. The CDR3 is 17 amino acids. V lost 4 bases and J lost 3; bases outside the gene matches: 10. Germline V CDR1 and CDR2: SEHNR, FQNEAQ (reference sequence). This CDR3 reads CASSSNRGAGGYNEQFF. The DNA of the CDR3 is TGTGCCAGCAGCTCGAACCGGGGAGCGGGGGGCTACAATGAGCAGTTCTTC.

CDR3 residues: CASSSRLAGGEEQFF. Written as DNA, the CDR3 is TGTGCCAGCAGCTCCCGACTAGCGGGGGGAGAAGAGCAGTTCTTC. V usage is TRBV7-9 and J usage is TRBJ2-1; TRBD2 matches 13 bases. The germline CDR1 and CDR2 sequences are SEHNR and FQNEAQ (reference sequence). Trimming took 4 bases from V and 10 from J; bases not matched to a gene: 7. The CDR3 totals 15 residues. The full variable domain, rest sourced from reference TRBV7-9 and TRBJ2-1, is DTGVSQNPRHKITKRGQNVTFRCDPISEHNRLYWYRQTLGQGPEFLTYFQNEAQLEKSRLLSDRFSAERPKGSFSTLEIQRTEQGDSAMYLCASSSRLAGGEEQFFGPGTRLTVL.

This clone was observed a handful of times. The chain is built from TRBV13 and TRBJ2-5, with 8 bases fitting TRBD1. V trimming: 2 bases; J trimming: 2 bases; junction bases outside the gene matches: 10. The germline V gene encodes CDR1 PRHDT and CDR2 FYEKMQ (reference sequence). The CDR3 contains 17 residues. CDR3 amino acids: CASSLRDRRPLQETQYF. The CDR3 DNA reads as TGTGCCAGCAGCTTACGGGACAGGCGGCCCCTTCAAGAGACCCAGTACTTC.

The V call is TRBV9, the J call TRBJ2-7; the D gene is possibly TRBD2 (6 bases). Per germline, CDR1 SGDLS and CDR2 YYNGEE. The CDR3 is made up of 15 amino acids. V lost 4 bases and J lost 2, with 16 bases in between. The CDR3 is CASSPGDPRAYEQYF. In nucleotides, the CDR3 is TGTGCCAGCAGCCCGGGGGACCCCAGGGCCTACGAGCAGTACTTC.

This sequence joins TRBV7-2 and TRBJ1-1; unclear D gene. The CDR3 runs 13 residues. Germline V gene lookup returns CDR1 SGHTA and CDR2 FQGNSA. Trimming took 3 bases from V and 1 from J, leaving 6 bases between them. The CDR3 loop reads CASSLPGNTEAFF. The CDR3 DNA follows: TGTGCCAGCAGCTTGCCGGGGAACACTGAAGCTTTCTTT.

The chain has TRBV19 and TRBJ1-4; no clear D. CDR1 and CDR2 from the germline V gene are LNHDA and SQIVND (reference sequence). Trimming stripped 5 bases from V and 11 bases from J, with 12 bases between. The CDR3 is 12 residues long. The CDR3, as DNA: TGTGCCAGTAGTGTAACCCACGGGAAACTGTTTTTT. It specifies CASSVTHGKLFF.

The V and J genes are TRBV7-9 and TRBJ1-4; D might be TRBD1 (5 bases). V was pared by 5 bases and J by 2 bases, with 12 bases between. This CDR3 is 15 amino acids long. CDR1 is SEHNR, CDR2 FQNEAQ, per germline (reference sequence). This chain's CDR3 is CASSPQGSTNEKLFF. CDR3 DNA: TGTGCCAGCAGCCCTCAGGGTTCTACTAATGAAAAACTGTTTTTT.

This sequence joins TRBV7-2 and TRBJ2-3, with D possibly being TRBD1 (6 bases). Deletions cut 3 bases from V and 3 bases from J, with 16 bases between. The V gene's germline CDR1 is SGHTA and CDR2 FQGNSA. The CDR3 spans 16 residues. The CDR3 DNA is TGTGCCAGCAGCTTGAATCCAGGGGCCCCGACAGATACGCAGTATTTT. Protein sequence: CASSLNPGAPTDTQYF.

This rearrangement joins TRBV6-4 to TRBJ2-3; D is unclear. Germline lookup yields CDR1 MRHNA and CDR2 SNTAGT. V lost 3 bases and J 3 bases, leaving 7 bases between the germline ends. This CDR3 comprises 13 residues. The CDR3 sequence: CASSEDSTDTQYF. The CDR3 nucleotides are TGTGCCAGCAGTGAAGACTCGACAGATACGCAGTATTTT.